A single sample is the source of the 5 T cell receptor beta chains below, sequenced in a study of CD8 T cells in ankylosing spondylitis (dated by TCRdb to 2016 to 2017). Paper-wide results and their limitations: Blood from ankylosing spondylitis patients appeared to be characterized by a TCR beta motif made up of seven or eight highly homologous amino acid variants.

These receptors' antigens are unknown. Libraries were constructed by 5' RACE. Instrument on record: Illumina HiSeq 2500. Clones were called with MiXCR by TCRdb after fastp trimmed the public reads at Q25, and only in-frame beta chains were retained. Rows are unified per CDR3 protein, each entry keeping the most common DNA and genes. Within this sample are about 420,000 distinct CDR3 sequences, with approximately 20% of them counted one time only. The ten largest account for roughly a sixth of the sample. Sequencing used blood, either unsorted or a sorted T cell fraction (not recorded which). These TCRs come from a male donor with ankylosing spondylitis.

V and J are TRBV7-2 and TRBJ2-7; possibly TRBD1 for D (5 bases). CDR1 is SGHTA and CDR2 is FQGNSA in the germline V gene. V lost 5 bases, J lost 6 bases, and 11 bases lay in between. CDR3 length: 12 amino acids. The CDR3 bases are TGTGCCAGCAGCCAAGGGGCTGGCGAGCAGTACTTC. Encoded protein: CASSQGAGEQYF.

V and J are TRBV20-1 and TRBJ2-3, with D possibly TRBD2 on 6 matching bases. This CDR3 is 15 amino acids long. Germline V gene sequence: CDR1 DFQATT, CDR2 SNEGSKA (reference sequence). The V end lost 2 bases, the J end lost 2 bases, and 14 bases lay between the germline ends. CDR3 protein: CSARKGGVSTDTQYF. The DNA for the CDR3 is TGCAGTGCTAGAAAGGGAGGAGTTTCCACAGATACGCAGTATTTT.

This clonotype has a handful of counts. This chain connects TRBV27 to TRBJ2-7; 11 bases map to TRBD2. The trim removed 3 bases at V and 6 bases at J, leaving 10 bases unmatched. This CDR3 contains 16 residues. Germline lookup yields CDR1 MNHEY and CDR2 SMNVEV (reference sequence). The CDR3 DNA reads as TGTGCCAGCAGTTTCTCCTCACTAGCGGGAGTTACCGAGCAGTACTTC. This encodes CASSFSSLAGVTEQYF.

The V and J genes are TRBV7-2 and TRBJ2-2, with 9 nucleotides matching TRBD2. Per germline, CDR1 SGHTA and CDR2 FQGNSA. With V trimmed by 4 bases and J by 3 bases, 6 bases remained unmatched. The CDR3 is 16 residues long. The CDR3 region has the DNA TGTGCCAGCAGCTCTCCCCTAGCGGGGTACACCGGGGAGCTGTTTTTT. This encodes CASSSPLAGYTGELFF. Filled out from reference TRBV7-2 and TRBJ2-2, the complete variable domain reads GAGVSQSPSNKVTEKGKDVELRCDPISGHTALYWYRQSLGQGLEFLIYFQGNSAPDKSGLPSDRFSAERTGGSVSTLTIQRTQQEDSAVYLCASSSPLAGYTGELFFGEGSRLTVL.

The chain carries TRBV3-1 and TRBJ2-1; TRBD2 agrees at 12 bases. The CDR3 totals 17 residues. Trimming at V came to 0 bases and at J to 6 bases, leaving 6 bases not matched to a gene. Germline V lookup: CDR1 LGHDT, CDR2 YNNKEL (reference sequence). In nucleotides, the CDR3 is TGTGCCAGCAGCCAAGACTTCTCTAGCGGGAGGGCCAATGAGCAGTTCTTC. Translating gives CASSQDFSSGRANEQFF.